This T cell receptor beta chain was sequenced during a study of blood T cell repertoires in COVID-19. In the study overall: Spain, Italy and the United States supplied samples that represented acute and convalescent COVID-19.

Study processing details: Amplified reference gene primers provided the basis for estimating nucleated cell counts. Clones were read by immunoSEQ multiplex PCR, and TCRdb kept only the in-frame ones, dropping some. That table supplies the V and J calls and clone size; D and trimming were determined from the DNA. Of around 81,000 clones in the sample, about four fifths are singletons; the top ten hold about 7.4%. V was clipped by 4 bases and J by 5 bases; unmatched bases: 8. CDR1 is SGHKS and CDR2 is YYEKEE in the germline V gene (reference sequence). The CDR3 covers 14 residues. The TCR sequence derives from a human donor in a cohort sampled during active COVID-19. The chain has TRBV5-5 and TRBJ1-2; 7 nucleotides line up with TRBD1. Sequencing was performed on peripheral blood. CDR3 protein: CASSREGQIYGYTF. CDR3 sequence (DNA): TGTGCCAGCAGCCGAGAGGGACAGATTTATGGCTACACCTTC.